The TCR beta chain under discussion was sequenced for a study of memory B cells and T cells in multiple sclerosis. After stimulus-free culture, autoproliferating CFSE-dim and non-proliferating CFSE-high T cells were sequenced separately. Cultures began with roughly 5.4x10^7 CFSE-labeled PBMCs, unstimulated for 7 days, with replicate wells pooled. PBMCs were labeled with roughly 0.46 uM CFSE and cultured without exogenous stimuli. Generated by immunoSEQ multiplex PCR, the TCRdb table keeps only in-frame clones and is missing some. Of 290 or so clones listed, more than 75% were seen once; the top ten hold 23%. With 2 bases removed from V and 6 bases from J, the gap between germline ends came to 19 bases. Germline loops: CDR1 MNHEY, CDR2 SVGAGI. The CDR3 contains 16 residues. A remark on this clone: Its specificity is unknown.

This TCR derives from a human donor with multiple sclerosis. The chain joins TRBV6-5 to TRBJ2-5, with D unclear. Specimen: PBMCs from blood kept in culture. This chain's CDR3 is CASSYPPGHGRQTQYF. CDR3 nucleotides: TGTGCCAGCAGTTACCCCCCCGGCCATGGCAGGCAGACCCAGTACTTC.